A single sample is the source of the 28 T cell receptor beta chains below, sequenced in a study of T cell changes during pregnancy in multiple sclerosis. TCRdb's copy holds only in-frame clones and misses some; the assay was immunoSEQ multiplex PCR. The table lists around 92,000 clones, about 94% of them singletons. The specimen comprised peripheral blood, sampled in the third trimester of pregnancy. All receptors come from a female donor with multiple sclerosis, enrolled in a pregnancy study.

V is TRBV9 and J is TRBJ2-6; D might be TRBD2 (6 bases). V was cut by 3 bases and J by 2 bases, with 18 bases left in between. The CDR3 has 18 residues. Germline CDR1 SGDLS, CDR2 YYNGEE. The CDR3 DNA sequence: TGTGCCAGCAGCGGCTTAGCGGTCCCCAGGGCTGGGGCCAACGTCCTGACTTTC. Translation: CASSGLAVPRAGANVLTF.

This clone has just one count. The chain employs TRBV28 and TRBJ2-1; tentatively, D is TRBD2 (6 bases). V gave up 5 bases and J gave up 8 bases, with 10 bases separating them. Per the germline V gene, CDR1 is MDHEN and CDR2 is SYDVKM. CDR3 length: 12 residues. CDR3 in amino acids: CASSGGMYEQFF. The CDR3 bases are TGTGCCAGCAGTGGCGGGATGTATGAGCAGTTCTTC.

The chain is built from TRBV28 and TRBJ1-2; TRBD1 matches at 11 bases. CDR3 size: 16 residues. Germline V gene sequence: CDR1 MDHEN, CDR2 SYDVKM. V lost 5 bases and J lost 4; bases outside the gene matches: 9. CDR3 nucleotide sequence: TGTGCCAGCAGTCCCGGACAGGGGGCCAGGATCTATGGCTACACCTTC. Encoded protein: CASSPGQGARIYGYTF.

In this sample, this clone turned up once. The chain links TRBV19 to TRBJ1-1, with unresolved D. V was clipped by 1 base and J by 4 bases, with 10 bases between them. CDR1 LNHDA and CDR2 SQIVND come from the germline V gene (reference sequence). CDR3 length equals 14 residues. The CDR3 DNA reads TGTGCCAGTAGTATAGGAGGAGGGAGCACTGAAGCTTTCTTT. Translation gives CASSIGGGSTEAFF.

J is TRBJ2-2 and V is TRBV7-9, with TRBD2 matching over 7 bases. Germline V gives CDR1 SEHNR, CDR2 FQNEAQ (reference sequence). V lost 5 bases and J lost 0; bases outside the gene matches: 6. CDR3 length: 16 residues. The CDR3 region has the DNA TGTGCCAGCAGCCCTAGACTAGCCTCGAACACCGGGGAGCTGTTTTTT. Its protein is CASSPRLASNTGELFF. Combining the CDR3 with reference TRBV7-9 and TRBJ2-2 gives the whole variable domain DTGVSQNPRHKITKRGQNVTFRCDPISEHNRLYWYRQTLGQGPEFLTYFQNEAQLEKSRLLSDRFSAERPKGSFSTLEIQRTEQGDSAMYLCASSPRLASNTGELFFGEGSRLTVL.

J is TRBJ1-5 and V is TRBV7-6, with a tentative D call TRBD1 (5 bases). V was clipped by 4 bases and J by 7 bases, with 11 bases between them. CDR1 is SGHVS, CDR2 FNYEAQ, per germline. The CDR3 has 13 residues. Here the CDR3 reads CASSSNQGQPQHF. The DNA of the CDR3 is TGTGCCAGCAGCTCAAATCAGGGACAGCCCCAGCATTTT.

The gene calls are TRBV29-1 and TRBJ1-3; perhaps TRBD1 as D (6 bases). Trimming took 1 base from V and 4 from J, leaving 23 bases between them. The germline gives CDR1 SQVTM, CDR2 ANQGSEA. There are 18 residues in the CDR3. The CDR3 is CSVEGRGVKGGLGNTIYF. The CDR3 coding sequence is TGCAGCGTTGAAGGAAGGGGGGTGAAGGGGGGGCTAGGAAACACCATATATTTT.

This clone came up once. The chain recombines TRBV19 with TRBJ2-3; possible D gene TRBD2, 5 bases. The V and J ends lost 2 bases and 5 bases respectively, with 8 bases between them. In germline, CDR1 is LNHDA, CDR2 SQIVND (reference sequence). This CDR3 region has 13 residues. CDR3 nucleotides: TGTGCCAGTAGTATACGGACTTTAGATACGCAGTATTTT. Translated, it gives CASSIRTLDTQYF.

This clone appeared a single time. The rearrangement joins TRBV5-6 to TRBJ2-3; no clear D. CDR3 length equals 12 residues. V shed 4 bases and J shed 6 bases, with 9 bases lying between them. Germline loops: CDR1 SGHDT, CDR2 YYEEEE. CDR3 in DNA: TGTGCCAGCAGCGCAGACGGGGATACGCAGTATTTT. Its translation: CASSADGDTQYF.

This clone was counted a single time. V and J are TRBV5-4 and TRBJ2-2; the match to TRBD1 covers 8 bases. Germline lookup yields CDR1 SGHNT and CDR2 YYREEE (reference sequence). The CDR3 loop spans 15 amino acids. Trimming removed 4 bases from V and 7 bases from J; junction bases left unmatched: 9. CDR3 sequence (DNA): TGTGCCAGCAGCCCTGGTAGGACAGGGCTCGGGGAGCTGTTTTTT. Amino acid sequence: CASSPGRTGLGELFF. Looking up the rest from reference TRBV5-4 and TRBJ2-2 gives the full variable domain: ETGVTQSPTHLIKTRGQQVTLRCSSQSGHNTVSWYQQALGQGPQFIFQYYREEENGRGNFPPRFSGLQFPNYSSELNVNALELDDSALYLCASSPGRTGLGELFFGEGSRLTVL.

The CDR3: CASSLIDRGNYGYTF. The CDR3 nucleotides are TGTGCCAGCAGCCTTATAGACAGGGGCAACTATGGCTACACCTTC. The chain couples TRBV7-8 to TRBJ1-2; 8 nucleotides line up with TRBD1. The CDR3 consists of 15 residues. Germline V CDR1 and CDR2: SGHVS, FQNEAQ. The ends lost 5 bases at V and 2 bases at J; junction bases unmatched: 7.

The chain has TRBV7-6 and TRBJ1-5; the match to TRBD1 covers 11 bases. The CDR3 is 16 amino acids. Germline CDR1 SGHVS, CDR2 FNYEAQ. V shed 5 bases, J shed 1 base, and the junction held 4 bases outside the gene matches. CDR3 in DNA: TGTGCCAGCAGCCTCGGGACAGGGGGGAGCAATCAGCCCCAGCATTTT. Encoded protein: CASSLGTGGSNQPQHF.

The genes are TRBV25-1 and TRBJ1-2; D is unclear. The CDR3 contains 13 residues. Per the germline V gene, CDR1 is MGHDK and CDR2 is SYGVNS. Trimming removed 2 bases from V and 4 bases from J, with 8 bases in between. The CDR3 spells CASSEGRGYGYTF. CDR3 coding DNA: TGTGCCAGCAGTGAAGGTCGGGGCTATGGCTACACCTTC.

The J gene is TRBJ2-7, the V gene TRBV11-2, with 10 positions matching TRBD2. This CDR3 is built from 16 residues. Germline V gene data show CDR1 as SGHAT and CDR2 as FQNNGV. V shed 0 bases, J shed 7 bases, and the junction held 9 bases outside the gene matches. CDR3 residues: CASSLDMSGRAGEQYF. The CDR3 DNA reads TGTGCCAGCAGCTTAGATATGAGCGGGAGGGCCGGGGAGCAGTACTTC.

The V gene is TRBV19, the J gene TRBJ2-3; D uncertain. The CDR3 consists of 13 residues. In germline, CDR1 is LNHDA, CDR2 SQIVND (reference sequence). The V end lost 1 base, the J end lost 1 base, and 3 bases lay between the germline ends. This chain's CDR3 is CASSIAGTDTQYF. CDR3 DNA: TGTGCCAGTAGTATAGCCGGCACAGATACGCAGTATTTT.

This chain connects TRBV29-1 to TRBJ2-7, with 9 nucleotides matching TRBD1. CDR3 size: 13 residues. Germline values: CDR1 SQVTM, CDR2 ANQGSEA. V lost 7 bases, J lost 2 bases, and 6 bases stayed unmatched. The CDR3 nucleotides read TGCAGCGCGGGACAGGGACGGACCTACGAGCAGTACTTC. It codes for CSAGQGRTYEQYF.

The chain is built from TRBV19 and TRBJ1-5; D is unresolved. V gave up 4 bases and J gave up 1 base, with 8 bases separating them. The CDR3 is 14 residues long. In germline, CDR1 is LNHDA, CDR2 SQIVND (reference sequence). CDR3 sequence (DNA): TGTGCCAGTAGTAACAGACCGAGCAATCAGCCCCAGCATTTT. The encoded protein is CASSNRPSNQPQHF.

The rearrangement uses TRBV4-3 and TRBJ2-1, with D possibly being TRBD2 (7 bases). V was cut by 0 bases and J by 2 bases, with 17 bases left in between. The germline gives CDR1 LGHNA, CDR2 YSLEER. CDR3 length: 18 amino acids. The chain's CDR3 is CASSQDGGGGVTYNEQFF. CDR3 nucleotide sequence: TGCGCCAGCAGCCAAGATGGGGGGGGCGGGGTAACCTACAATGAGCAGTTCTTC.

The CDR3 nucleotides are TGTGCCAGTAACTCATTACCGGGACAGGGAAGGGGTGAGCAGTTCTTC. This encodes CASNSLPGQGRGEQFF. The chain employs TRBV19 and TRBJ2-1; TRBD1 matches 9 bases. J lost 9 bases, V lost 7 bases, and 16 bases had no gene match. The CDR3 contains 16 residues. CDR1 and CDR2 from the germline V gene are LNHDA and SQIVND (reference sequence). The full variable domain, its missing parts supplied by reference TRBV19 and TRBJ2-1, is DGGITQSPKYLFRKEGQNVTLSCEQNLNHDAMYWYRQDPGQGLRLIYYSQIVNDFQKGDIAEGYSVSREKKESFPLTVTSAQKNPTAFYLCASNSLPGQGRGEQFFGPGTRLTVL.

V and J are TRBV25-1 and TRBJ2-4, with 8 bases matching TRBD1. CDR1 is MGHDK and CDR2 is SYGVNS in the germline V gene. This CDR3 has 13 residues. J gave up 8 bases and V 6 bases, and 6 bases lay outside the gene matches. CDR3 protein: CASRPTGEDIQYF. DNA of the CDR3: TGTGCCAGCAGACCGACAGGGGAGGACATTCAGTACTTC.

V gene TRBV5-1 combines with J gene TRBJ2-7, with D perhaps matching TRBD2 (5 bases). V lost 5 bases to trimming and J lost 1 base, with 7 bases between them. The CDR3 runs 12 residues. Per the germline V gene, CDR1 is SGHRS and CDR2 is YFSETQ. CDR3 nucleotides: TGCGCCAGCAGAGAGGGATCCTACGAGCAGTACTTC. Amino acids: CASREGSYEQYF.

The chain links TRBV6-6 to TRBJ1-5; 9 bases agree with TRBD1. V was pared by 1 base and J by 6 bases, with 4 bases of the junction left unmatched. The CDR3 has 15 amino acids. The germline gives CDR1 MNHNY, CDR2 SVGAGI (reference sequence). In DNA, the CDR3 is TGTGCCAGCAGTTACTTGGACAGGGGCACTCAGCCCCAGCATTTT. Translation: CASSYLDRGTQPQHF.

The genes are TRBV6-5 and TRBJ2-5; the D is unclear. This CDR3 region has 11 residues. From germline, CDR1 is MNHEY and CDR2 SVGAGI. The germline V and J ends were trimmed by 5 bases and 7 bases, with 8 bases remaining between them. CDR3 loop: CASSQVGTQYF. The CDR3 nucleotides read TGTGCCAGCAGTCAGGTCGGGACCCAGTACTTC.

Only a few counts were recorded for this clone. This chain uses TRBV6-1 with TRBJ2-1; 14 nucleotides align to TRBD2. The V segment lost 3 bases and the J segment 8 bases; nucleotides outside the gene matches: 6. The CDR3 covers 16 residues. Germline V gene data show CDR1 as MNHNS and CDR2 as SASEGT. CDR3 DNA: TGTGCCAGCAGTGAGCAGGGACTAGCGGGAGCGCATGAGCAGTTCTTC. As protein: CASSEQGLAGAHEQFF.

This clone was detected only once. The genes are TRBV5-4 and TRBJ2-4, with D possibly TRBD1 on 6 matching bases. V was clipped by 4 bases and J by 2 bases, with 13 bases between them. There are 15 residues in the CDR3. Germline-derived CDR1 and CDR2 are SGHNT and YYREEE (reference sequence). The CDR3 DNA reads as TGTGCCAGCAGCAGAAGCAGGGGAACCAAAAACATTCAGTACTTC. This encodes CASSRSRGTKNIQYF.

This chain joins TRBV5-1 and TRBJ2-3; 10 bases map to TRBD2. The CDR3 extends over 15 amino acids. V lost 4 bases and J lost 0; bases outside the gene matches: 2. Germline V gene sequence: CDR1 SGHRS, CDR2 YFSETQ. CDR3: CASSETSGSTDTQYF. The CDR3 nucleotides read TGCGCCAGCAGCGAGACTAGCGGGAGCACAGATACGCAGTATTTT.

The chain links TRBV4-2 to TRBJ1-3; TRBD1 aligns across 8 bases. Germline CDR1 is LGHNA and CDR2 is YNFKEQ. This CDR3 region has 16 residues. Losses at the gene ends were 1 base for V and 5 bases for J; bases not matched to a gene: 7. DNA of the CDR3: TGTGCCAGCAGCCAAGCCTGGACAGGGAAAAGAAACACCATATATTTT. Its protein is CASSQAWTGKRNTIYF.

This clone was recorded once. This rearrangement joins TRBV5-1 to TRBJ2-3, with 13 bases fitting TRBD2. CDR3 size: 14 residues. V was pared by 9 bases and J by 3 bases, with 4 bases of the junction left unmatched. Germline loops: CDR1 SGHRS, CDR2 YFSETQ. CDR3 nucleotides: TGCGCCACGAGGACTAGCGGGAGTACAGATACGCAGTATTTT. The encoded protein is CATRTSGSTDTQYF.